A single sample gave rise to the 21 T cell receptor beta chains below, sequenced in a study of blood T cell repertoires in COVID-19. Data came from immunoSEQ multiplex PCR; TCRdb stores just in-frame clones and leaves some out. The profile shows some 21,000 clones, 83% of them singletons. The sample was peripheral blood. The receptors shown here come from a human donor in a cohort sampled during active COVID-19.

This sequence joins TRBV4-1 and TRBJ2-3, with D possibly TRBD2 on 5 matching bases. CDR3 length equals 17 residues. Germline V CDR1 and CDR2: MGHRA, YSYEKL. V lost 0 bases, J lost 4 bases, and 17 bases lay in between. As DNA, the CDR3 is TGCGCCAGCAGCCAAGATACGGGAATCCACGACCCAGATACGCAGTATTTT. This codes for CASSQDTGIHDPDTQYF.

The J gene is TRBJ1-3, the V gene TRBV19; a possible D gene is TRBD1 (6 bases). This CDR3 region has 15 residues. With 1 base removed from V and 2 bases from J, the gap between germline ends came to 9 bases. CDR1 LNHDA and CDR2 SQIVND come from the germline V gene (reference sequence). CDR3 nucleotides: TGTGCCAGTAGTATAGCTGCAGGGGCTGGAAACACCATATATTTT. Translation gives CASSIAAGAGNTIYF.

This rearrangement joins TRBV28 to TRBJ1-6; tentative D call: TRBD1 (6 bases). The CDR3 consists of 12 residues. Germline assignment: CDR1 MDHEN and CDR2 SYDVKM. Trimming cost V 6 bases and J 16 bases, with 16 bases left between them. Written as DNA, the CDR3 is TGTGCCAGCAGGCCGACAGGTCAGGGGCTCCACTTT. This translates into CASRPTGQGLHF.

This chain connects TRBV6-1 to TRBJ2-7; D might be TRBD1 (5 bases). This CDR3 contains 17 residues. V lost 0 bases to trimming and J lost 0 bases, with 15 bases between them. Germline-derived CDR1 and CDR2 are MNHNS and SASEGT. The CDR3 loop is CASSEATGFRGSYEQYF. The CDR3 DNA sequence: TGTGCCAGCAGTGAAGCGACCGGTTTTAGGGGCTCCTACGAGCAGTACTTC.

The rearrangement joins TRBV30 to TRBJ1-2; D is possibly TRBD1 (5 bases). Looked up from germline, CDR1 is GTSNPN and CDR2 is SVGIG (reference sequence). V was pared by 5 bases and J by 4 bases, with 23 bases between. This CDR3 is built from 16 residues. CDR3 DNA sequence: TGTGCCTGGGGCTTTTTCTCGTACAGGATTGGCTATGGCTACACCTTC. Encoded protein: CAWGFFSYRIGYGYTF.

The V and J genes are TRBV14 and TRBJ2-7; tentatively, D is TRBD2 (5 bases). The CDR3 loop spans 15 amino acids. The germline V and J ends were trimmed by 1 base and 2 bases, with 12 bases remaining between them. Germline assignment: CDR1 SGHDN and CDR2 FVKESK. CDR3 in DNA: TGTGCCAGCAGCCAAGGGGCGGGCAGGACCTACGAGCAGTACTTC. Protein: CASSQGAGRTYEQYF.

This chain joins TRBV27 and TRBJ1-4; TRBD1 agrees at 9 bases. V shed 3 bases, J shed 1 base, and the junction held 6 bases outside the gene matches. Germline V lookup: CDR1 MNHEY, CDR2 SMNVEV (reference sequence). The CDR3 totals 17 residues. The CDR3 sequence: CASSFQGQGGTNEKLFF. The CDR3, as DNA: TGTGCCAGCAGTTTCCAGGGACAGGGAGGAACTAATGAAAAACTGTTTTTT. Filled out from reference TRBV27 and TRBJ1-4, the complete variable domain reads EAQVTQNPRYLITVTGKKLTVTCSQNMNHEYMSWYRQDPGLGLRQIYYSMNVEVTDKGDVPEGYKVSRKEKRNFPLILESPSPNQTSLYFCASSFQGQGGTNEKLFFGSGTQLSVL.

This clone has more than one count but fewer than ten. The chain carries TRBV11-3 and TRBJ1-1, with TRBD1 as a possible D gene (5 bases). The CDR3 length is 15 residues. Germline CDR1 SGHNT, CDR2 YENEEA. The V gene lost 5 bases and the J gene lost 5 bases, with 18 bases spanning the gap. CDR3 in DNA: TGTGCCAGCAGCCCAGACAGCTCCAGAAAAACTGAAGCTTTCTTT. It specifies CASSPDSSRKTEAFF.

This clone appeared a single time. V usage is TRBV5-4 and J usage is TRBJ2-2; 10 nucleotides agree with TRBD2. The CDR3 is 16 residues long. Losses at the gene ends were 0 bases for V and 5 bases for J; bases not matched to a gene: 4. Germline CDR1 reads SGHNT; CDR2 reads YYREEE (reference sequence). CDR3 sequence: CASSLGTSGATGELFF. DNA for the CDR3: TGTGCCAGCAGCTTGGGGACTAGCGGCGCTACCGGGGAGCTGTTTTTT.

This clone was counted a single time. V and J are TRBV6-1 and TRBJ1-5; TRBD1 might be the D (5 bases). V lost 2 bases and J 3 bases, leaving 11 bases between the germline ends. CDR1 and CDR2 from the germline V gene are MNHNS and SASEGT. The CDR3 consists of 15 residues. Here the CDR3 reads CASSESRANNQPQHF. The CDR3 nucleotides read TGTGCCAGCAGTGAATCCAGGGCAAACAATCAGCCCCAGCATTTT.

The V call is TRBV19, the J call TRBJ2-7; the match to TRBD2 covers 9 bases. In germline, CDR1 is LNHDA, CDR2 SQIVND (reference sequence). V trimming: 8 bases; J trimming: 2 bases; junction bases outside the gene matches: 10. This CDR3 spans 15 amino acids. The CDR3 sequence is CASRRFSGGPYEQYF. CDR3 DNA: TGTGCCAGTCGGCGTTTCAGCGGGGGGCCCTACGAGCAGTACTTC. The full variable domain, its missing parts supplied by reference TRBV19 and TRBJ2-7, is DGGITQSPKYLFRKEGQNVTLSCEQNLNHDAMYWYRQDPGQGLRLIYYSQIVNDFQKGDIAEGYSVSREKKESFPLTVTSAQKNPTAFYLCASRRFSGGPYEQYFGPGTRLTVT.

In DNA, the CDR3 is TGTGCCACCAGCAGCGCTATCCAAGAGACCCAGTACTTC. Protein product: CATSSAIQETQYF. The genes are TRBV15 and TRBJ2-5; D uncertain. V was clipped by 3 bases and J by 1 base, with 6 bases between them. Looked up from germline, CDR1 is LNHNV and CDR2 is YYDKDF (reference sequence). The length of the CDR3 is 13 residues.

The J gene is TRBJ1-1, the V gene TRBV5-1, with a possible D match to TRBD1 (5 bases). With 0 bases removed from V and 4 bases from J, the gap between germline ends came to 10 bases. CDR3 length: 14 amino acids. In germline, CDR1 is SGHRS, CDR2 YFSETQ. DNA for the CDR3: TGCGCCAGCAGCTTGGCAGGGCTAAGCACTGAAGCTTTCTTT. As protein: CASSLAGLSTEAFF.

This chain uses TRBV6-5 with TRBJ1-2, with 8 bases that match TRBD1. CDR1 MNHEY and CDR2 SVGAGI come from the germline V gene. The CDR3 spans 13 residues. V shed 6 bases and J 5 bases; nucleotides not matched to a gene: 5. The CDR3 DNA reads TGTGCCAGCAGGAGACAGGGGATATATGGCTACACCTTC. It is translated as CASRRQGIYGYTF.

The chain is built from TRBV7-2 and TRBJ1-5; D might be TRBD1 (6 bases). The CDR3 is 15 residues long. Trimming cost V 5 bases and J 5 bases, with 16 bases left between them. Looked up from germline, CDR1 is SGHTA and CDR2 is FQGNSA. Written as DNA, the CDR3 is TGTGCCAGCAGCGGCTCCGGGACAAAGGATCAGCCCCAGCATTTT. This codes for CASSGSGTKDQPQHF.

The count of this clone is one. CDR3 protein: CASSLGGGHGDTQYF. The CDR3 region has the DNA TGTGCCAGCAGCTTAGGGGGGGGCCACGGAGATACGCAGTATTTT. The chain couples TRBV11-3 to TRBJ2-3; a weak D match, TRBD2 (7 bases). The CDR3 is 15 residues long. The V and J ends lost 1 base and 5 bases respectively, with 13 bases between them. Germline assignment: CDR1 SGHNT and CDR2 YENEEA.

The chain has TRBV30 and TRBJ1-5, with D possibly TRBD1 on 5 matching bases. Per the germline V gene, CDR1 is GTSNPN and CDR2 is SVGIG (reference sequence). Between the trimmed V and J ends, which lost 1 base and 5 bases, there was a span of 12 bases. This CDR3 region has 14 residues. In DNA form, the CDR3 reads TGTGCCTGGAGTGCCGGGGGACGGGATCAGCCCCAGCATTTT. Encoded protein: CAWSAGGRDQPQHF.

This clone was seen a handful of times. The chain is built from TRBV2 and TRBJ1-2; unclear D gene. The CDR3 runs 15 residues. The germline V and J ends were trimmed by 4 bases and 0 bases, with 12 bases remaining between them. Per the germline V gene, CDR1 is SNHLY and CDR2 is FYNNEI. CDR3 coding DNA: TGTGCCAGCAGTGGGGGAGGGTCACCTAACTATGGCTACACCTTC. Translated, it gives CASSGGGSPNYGYTF.

CDR3 loop: CASSVSTASGNTIYF. CDR3 bases: TGTGCCAGCAGCGTCTCGACAGCCTCTGGAAACACCATATATTTT. V and J are TRBV9 and TRBJ1-3, with D maybe TRBD1 (5 bases). V was shortened by 2 bases and J by 0 bases, with 9 bases between the two germline ends. Germline V gives CDR1 SGDLS, CDR2 YYNGEE. CDR3 size: 15 residues.

CDR3 sequence: CASSSLQGRNTEAFF. The DNA of the CDR3 is TGCGCCAGCAGCTCCCTACAGGGACGGAACACTGAAGCTTTCTTT. The V and J genes are TRBV5-1 and TRBJ1-1; the D gene is possibly TRBD1 (6 bases). This CDR3 is built from 15 residues. V lost 3 bases to trimming and J lost 1 base, with 13 bases between them. Germline values: CDR1 SGHRS, CDR2 YFSETQ.

The sample holds one count of this clone. The J gene is TRBJ1-1, the V gene TRBV6-5; no definite D call. The CDR3 has 13 residues. Germline assignment: CDR1 MNHEY and CDR2 SVGAGI. V shed 6 bases and J shed 5 bases, with 13 bases lying between them. The CDR3 DNA is TGTGCCAGCAGCTCGGGAGGAAGTACTGAAGCTTTCTTT. Protein: CASSSGGSTEAFF.